This T cell receptor beta chain was sequenced for a study of blood T cell repertoires in COVID-19 (dated by TCRdb to the early 2020s). About the study as a whole: The collaborator samples originated in the United States, Italy and Spain and spanned the acute and convalescent phases of COVID-19. The prospective study material was composed of cDNA or gDNA derived from T cells, B-cell-depleted T cells, or PBMCs. Deeply sampled blood TCRbeta repertoires from subjects exposed to, actively infected with, or recovered from COVID-19 were included in the dataset. The repertoires were released in a freely available public database meant as a resource for research on the immune response to SARS-CoV-2. Samples came from the ongoing ImmuneRACE study (first 160 participants) plus 1,254 subjects from 6 global collaborators. A de-identified subject ID, COVID-19 status, age in years and sex were almost always included in the sample metadata. Where HLA class I and class II types were available, the types were taken from metadata supplied by the sample provider, not from assay-based typing.

This clone has only one observation. Its antigen remains undetermined. Sequence at one end of the junction differs from germline and may be a read error. Collaborating institutions collected whole blood in K2EDTA tubes following their own protocols. For TCRbeta analysis, collaborator samples were shipped as frozen whole blood, as isolated PBMCs, or as DNA extracted from either sample type. TCRbeta CDR3 regions were amplified from genomic DNA by means of the immunoSEQ Assay, a bias-controlled multiplex PCR. The study's own analysis went as follows. Within the assay, amplification of reference gene primers was used to estimate how many nucleated cells each sample contained. To quantify the absolute abundance of each unique TCRbeta CDR3 rearrangement, sequence reads were collapsed and filtered. For each sample, productive Simpson clonality was calculated as the square root of Simpson's diversity index across productive rearrangements. The clones in this table, taken by TCRdb from immuneACCESS, are in-frame only. Not every clone is retained; where verified, under half of the shortfall comes from an unresolved V gene, and the cause of the rest is unknown. The V and J calls and clone size are taken from that table; D and trimming were inferred from the DNA. The sample includes 170,000 or so clones, with 86% observed a single time. About 7.3% of the sample rests with the top ten.

General findings and caveats noted by the study authors: Clinical and demographic metadata were provided uncurated, with the amount varying by source and participant.

Via the germline V gene, CDR1 is MNHEY and CDR2 SVGAGI. Including the terminal cysteine and phenylalanine, the CDR3 comprises 12 residues. The CDR3 DNA has 36 bases and is translated from base 1. The chain couples TRBV6-5 to TRBJ2-1; the D gene is unclear. The specimen was peripheral blood. This clonotype was sampled from a man aged 45 to 65 with active or convalescent COVID-19. CDR3 protein: CASSNSRNEQFF. The DNA reads as follows: TGTGCCAGCAGTAACTCGAGGAATGAGCAGTTCTTC.